This T cell receptor beta chain was identified during a study of cytomegalovirus exposure and HLA in healthy donors. In germline, CDR1 is GTSNPN, CDR2 SVGIG (reference sequence). This CDR3 comprises 13 residues. The V and J ends lost 0 bases and 0 bases respectively, with 5 bases between them. 60 Vbeta and 13 Jbeta primers were used in PCR. The protocol was immunoSEQ multiplex PCR, while the TCRdb copy is restricted to in-frame clones and leaves out a portion. Among 150,000 to 200,000 clones listed, approximately 84% were seen once. The TCR was taken from a man between 18 and 29 years old in good health and CMV-seronegative. Sequencing was carried out using PBMCs. The J gene is TRBJ1-2, the V gene TRBV30; no clear D. The CDR3 spells CAWSVTANYGYTF. CDR3 sequence (DNA): TGTGCCTGGAGTGTAACAGCTAACTATGGCTACACCTTC.